This T cell receptor beta chain derives from a study of T cell changes during pregnancy in multiple sclerosis. J gave up 5 bases and V 4 bases, and 4 bases lay outside the gene matches. This CDR3 is 15 amino acids long. The germline V gene has CDR1 SEHNR and CDR2 FQNEAQ (reference sequence). Sequenced by immunoSEQ multiplex PCR; TCRdb stores in-frame clones only, minus some. Among 60,000 or so clones listed, 90% were seen once. This sequence joins TRBV7-9 and TRBJ2-1, with 11 bases that match TRBD2. The source material was peripheral blood, sampled in the second trimester of pregnancy. The receptor comes from a female donor in good health, enrolled as a control in a pregnancy study. CDR3 nucleotides: TGTGCCAGCAGCTCCTCTAGCGGGGGGAACAATGAGCAGTTCTTC. Translation: CASSSSSGGNNEQFF.